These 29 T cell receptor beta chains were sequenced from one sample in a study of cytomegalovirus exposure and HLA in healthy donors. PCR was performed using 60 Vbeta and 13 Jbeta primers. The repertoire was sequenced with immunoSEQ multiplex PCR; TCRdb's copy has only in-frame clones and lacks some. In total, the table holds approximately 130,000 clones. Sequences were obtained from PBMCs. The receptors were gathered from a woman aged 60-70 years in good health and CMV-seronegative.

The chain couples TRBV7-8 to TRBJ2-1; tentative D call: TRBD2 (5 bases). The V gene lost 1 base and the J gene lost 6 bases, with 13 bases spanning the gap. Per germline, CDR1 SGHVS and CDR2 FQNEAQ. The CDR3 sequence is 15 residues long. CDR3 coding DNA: TGTGCCAGCAGCTTAGTCCGTTTCGCGGGCAATGAGCAGTTCTTC. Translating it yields CASSLVRFAGNEQFF.

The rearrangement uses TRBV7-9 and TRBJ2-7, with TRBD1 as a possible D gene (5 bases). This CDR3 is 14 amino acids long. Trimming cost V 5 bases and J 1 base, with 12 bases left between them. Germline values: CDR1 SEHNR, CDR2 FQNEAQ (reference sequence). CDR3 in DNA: TGTGCCAGCAGCCTTGGGGCGGATTCCTACGAGCAGTACTTC. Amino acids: CASSLGADSYEQYF.

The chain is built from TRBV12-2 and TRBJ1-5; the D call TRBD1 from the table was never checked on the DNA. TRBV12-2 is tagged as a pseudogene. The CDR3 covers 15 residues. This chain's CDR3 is CASRVDRVGGQPQHF. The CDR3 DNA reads TGTGCAAGTCGCGTGGACAGGGTAGGAGGTCAGCCCCAGCATTTT.

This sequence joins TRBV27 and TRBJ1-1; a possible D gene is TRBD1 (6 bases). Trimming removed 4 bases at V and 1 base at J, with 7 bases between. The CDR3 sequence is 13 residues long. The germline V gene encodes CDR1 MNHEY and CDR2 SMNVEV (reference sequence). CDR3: CASSYRENTEAFF. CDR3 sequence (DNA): TGTGCCAGCAGTTACAGGGAGAACACTGAAGCTTTCTTT.

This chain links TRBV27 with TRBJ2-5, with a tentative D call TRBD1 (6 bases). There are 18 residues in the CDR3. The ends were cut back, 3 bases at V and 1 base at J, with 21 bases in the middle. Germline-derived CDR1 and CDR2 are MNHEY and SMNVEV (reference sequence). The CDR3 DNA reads TGTGCCAGCAGTTTTCGGCTCCCCCAGACAGGCCCCCAAGAGACCCAGTACTTC. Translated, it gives CASSFRLPQTGPQETQYF.

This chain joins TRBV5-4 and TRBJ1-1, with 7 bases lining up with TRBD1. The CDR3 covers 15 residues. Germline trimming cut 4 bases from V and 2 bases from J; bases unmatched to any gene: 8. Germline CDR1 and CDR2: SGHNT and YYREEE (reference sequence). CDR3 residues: CASSPGGTVNTEAFF. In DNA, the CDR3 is TGTGCCAGCAGCCCGGGCGGGACAGTCAACACTGAAGCTTTCTTT. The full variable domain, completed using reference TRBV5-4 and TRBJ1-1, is ETGVTQSPTHLIKTRGQQVTLRCSSQSGHNTVSWYQQALGQGPQFIFQYYREEENGRGNFPPRFSGLQFPNYSSELNVNALELDDSALYLCASSPGGTVNTEAFFGQGTRLTVV.

The CDR3 DNA reads as TGTGCCAGCTCCCTAGGGGGGGGTGGCAATCAGCCCCAGCATTTT. It specifies CASSLGGGGNQPQHF. The genes are TRBV28 and TRBJ1-5; maybe TRBD1 (6 bases). V dropped 8 bases and J dropped 2 bases, with 16 bases sitting between them. The germline V gene encodes CDR1 MDHEN and CDR2 SYDVKM. The CDR3 runs to 15 residues.

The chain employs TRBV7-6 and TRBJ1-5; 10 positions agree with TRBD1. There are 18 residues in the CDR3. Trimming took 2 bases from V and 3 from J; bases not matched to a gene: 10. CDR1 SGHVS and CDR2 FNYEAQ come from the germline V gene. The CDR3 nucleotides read TGTGCCAGCAGCTTAACCACTAGACAGGGGGCCTTCAATCAGCCCCAGCATTTT. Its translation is CASSLTTRQGAFNQPQHF.

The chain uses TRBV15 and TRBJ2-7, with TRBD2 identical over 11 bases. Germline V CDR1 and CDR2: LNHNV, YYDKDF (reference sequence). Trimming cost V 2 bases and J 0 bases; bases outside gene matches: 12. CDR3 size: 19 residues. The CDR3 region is CATSRPRGTSGRRSYEQYF. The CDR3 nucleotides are TGTGCCACCAGCAGACCCCGTGGGACTAGCGGCCGACGCTCCTACGAGCAGTACTTC.

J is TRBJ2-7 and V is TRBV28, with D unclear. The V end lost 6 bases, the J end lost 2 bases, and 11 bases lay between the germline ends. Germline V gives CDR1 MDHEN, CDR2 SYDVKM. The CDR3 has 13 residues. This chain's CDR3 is CASRGNPTYEQYF. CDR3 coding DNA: TGTGCCAGCAGGGGCAACCCTACCTACGAGCAGTACTTC.

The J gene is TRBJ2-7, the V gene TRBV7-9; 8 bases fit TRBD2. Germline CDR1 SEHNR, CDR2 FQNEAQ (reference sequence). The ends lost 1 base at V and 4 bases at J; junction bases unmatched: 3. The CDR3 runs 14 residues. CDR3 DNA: TGTGCCAGCAGCTTAGGGACTAGCTTATACGAGCAGTACTTC. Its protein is CASSLGTSLYEQYF.

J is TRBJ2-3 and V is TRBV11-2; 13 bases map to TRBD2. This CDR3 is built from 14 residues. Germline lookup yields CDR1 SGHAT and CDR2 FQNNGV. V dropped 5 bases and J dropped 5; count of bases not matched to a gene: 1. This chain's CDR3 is CASSRTSGRDTQYF. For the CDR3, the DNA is TGTGCCAGCAGCCGGACTAGCGGGAGAGATACGCAGTATTTT.

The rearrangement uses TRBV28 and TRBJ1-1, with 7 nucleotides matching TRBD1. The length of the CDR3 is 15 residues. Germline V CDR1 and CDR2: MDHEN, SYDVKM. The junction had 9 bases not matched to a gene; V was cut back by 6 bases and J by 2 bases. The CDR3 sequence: CASSLTGQGNTEAFF. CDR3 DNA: TGTGCCAGCAGCCTGACAGGGCAGGGTAACACTGAAGCTTTCTTT.

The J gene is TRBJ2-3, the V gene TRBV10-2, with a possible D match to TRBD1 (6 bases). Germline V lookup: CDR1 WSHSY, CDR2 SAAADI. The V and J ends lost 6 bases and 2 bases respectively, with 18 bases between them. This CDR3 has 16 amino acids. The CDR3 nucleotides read TGCGCCAGCAGCCTCAGGGGAGAGCGGCTCACAGATACGCAGTATTTT. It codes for CASSLRGERLTDTQYF.

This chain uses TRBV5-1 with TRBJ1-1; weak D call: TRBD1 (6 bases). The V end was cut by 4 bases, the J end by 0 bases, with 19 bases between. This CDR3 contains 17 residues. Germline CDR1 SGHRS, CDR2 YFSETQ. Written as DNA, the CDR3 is TGCGCCAGCAGCCTACCTACAGGGATTACTATGAACACTGAAGCTTTCTTT. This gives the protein CASSLPTGITMNTEAFF.

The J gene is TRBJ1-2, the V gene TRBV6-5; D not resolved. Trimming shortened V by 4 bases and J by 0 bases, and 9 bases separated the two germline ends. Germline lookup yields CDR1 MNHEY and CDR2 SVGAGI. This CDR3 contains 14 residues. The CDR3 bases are TGTGCCAGCAGTTCCGCGGGAGCTAACTATGGCTACACCTTC. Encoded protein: CASSSAGANYGYTF.

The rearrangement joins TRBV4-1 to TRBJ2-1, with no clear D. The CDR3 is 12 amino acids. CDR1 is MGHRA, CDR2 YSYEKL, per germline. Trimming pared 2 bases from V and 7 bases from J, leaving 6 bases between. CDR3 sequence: CASSQPGNEQFF. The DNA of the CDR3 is TGCGCCAGCAGCCAACCCGGGAATGAGCAGTTCTTC.

The CDR3 loop is CASSLGSSGGPQQYF. The CDR3 nucleotides read TGCGCCAGCAGCTTGGGATCGAGCGGGGGCCCACAGCAGTACTTC. This chain connects TRBV5-1 to TRBJ2-7; 8 bases are shared with TRBD2. The CDR3 runs 15 residues. Per the germline V gene, CDR1 is SGHRS and CDR2 is YFSETQ. With 0 bases clipped from V and 8 bases from J, the junction kept 10 bases outside the gene matches.

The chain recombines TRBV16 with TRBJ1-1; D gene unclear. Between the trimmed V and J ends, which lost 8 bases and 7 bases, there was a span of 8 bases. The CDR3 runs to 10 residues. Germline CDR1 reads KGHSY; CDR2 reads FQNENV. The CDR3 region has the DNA TGTGCCAGCCGTGCGGGTGAAGCTTTCTTT. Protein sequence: CASRAGEAFF.

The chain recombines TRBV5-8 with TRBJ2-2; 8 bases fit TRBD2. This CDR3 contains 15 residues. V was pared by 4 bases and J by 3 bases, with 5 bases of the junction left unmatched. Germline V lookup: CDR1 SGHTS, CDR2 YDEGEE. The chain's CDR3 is CASSRGGSDTGELFF. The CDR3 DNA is TGTGCCAGCAGCCGGGGGGGGAGTGACACCGGGGAGCTGTTTTTT.

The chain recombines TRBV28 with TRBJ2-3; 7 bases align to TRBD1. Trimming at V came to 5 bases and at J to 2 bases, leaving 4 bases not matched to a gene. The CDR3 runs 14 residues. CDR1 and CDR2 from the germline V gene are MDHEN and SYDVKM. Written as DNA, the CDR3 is TGTGCCAGCAGTCTAGGACAGGCCACAGATACGCAGTATTTT. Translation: CASSLGQATDTQYF.

Written as DNA, the CDR3 is TGTGCCAGCAGCGTCGGGTGGTGGCCCTATGGCTACACCTTC. Translating gives CASSVGWWPYGYTF. This chain links TRBV14 with TRBJ1-2; D gene unclear. This CDR3 comprises 14 residues. Between the trimmed V and J ends, which lost 5 bases and 4 bases, there was a span of 14 bases. The germline gives CDR1 SGHDN, CDR2 FVKESK.

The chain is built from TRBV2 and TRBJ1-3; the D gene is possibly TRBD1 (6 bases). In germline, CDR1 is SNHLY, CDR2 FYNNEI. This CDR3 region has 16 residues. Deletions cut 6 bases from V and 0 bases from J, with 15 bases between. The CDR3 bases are TGTGCCAGCAGCAACAGGGCGGGTCTCTCTGGAAACACCATATATTTT. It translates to CASSNRAGLSGNTIYF.

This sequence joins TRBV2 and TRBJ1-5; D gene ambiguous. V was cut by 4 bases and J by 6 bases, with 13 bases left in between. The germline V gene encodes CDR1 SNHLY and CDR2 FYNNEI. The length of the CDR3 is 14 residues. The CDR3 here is CASSVSRFGQPQHF. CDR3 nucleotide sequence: TGTGCCAGCAGTGTTTCTAGGTTTGGTCAGCCCCAGCATTTT. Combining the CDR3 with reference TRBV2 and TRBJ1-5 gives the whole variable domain EPEVTQTPSHQVTQMGQEVILRCVPISNHLYFYWYRQILGQKVEFLVSFYNNEISEKSEIFDDQFSVERPDGSNFTLKIRSTKLEDSAMYFCASSVSRFGQPQHFGDGTRLSIL.

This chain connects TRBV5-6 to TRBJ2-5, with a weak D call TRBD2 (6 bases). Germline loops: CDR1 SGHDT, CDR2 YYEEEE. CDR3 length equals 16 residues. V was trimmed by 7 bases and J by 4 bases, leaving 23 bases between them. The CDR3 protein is CASAPEGSLIRETQYF. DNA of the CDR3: TGTGCCAGCGCACCGGAGGGATCACTTATACGAGAGACCCAGTACTTC. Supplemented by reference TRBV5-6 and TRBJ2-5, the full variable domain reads DAGVTQSPTHLIKTRGQQVTLRCSPKSGHDTVSWYQQALGQGPQFIFQYYEEEERQRGNFPDRFSGHQFPNYSSELNVNALLLGDSALYLCASAPEGSLIRETQYFGPGTRLLVL.

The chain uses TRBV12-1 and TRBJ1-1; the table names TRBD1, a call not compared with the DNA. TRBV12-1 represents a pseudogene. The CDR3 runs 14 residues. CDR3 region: CATRPPGENTEAFF. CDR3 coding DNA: TGTGCCACGCGCCCGCCAGGGGAGAACACTGAAGCTTTCTTT.

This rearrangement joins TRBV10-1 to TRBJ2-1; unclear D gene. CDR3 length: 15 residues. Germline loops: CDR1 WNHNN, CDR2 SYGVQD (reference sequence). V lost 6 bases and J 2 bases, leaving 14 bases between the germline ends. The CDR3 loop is CASSASAVTYNEQFF. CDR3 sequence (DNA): TGCGCCAGCAGCGCTTCCGCAGTTACCTACAATGAGCAGTTCTTC.

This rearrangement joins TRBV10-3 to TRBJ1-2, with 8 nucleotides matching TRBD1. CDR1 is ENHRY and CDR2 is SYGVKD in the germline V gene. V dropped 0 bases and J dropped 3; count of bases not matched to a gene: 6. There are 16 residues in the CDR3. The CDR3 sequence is CAISESSGGAYYGYTF. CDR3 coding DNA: TGTGCCATCAGTGAGTCGTCAGGGGGCGCTTACTATGGCTACACCTTC.

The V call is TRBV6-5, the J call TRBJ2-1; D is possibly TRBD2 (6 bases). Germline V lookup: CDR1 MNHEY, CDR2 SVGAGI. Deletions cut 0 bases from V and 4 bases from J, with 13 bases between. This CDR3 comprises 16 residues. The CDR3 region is CASSYSGSGFYNEQFF. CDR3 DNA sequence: TGTGCCAGCAGTTACTCTGGTAGCGGATTTTACAATGAGCAGTTCTTC.